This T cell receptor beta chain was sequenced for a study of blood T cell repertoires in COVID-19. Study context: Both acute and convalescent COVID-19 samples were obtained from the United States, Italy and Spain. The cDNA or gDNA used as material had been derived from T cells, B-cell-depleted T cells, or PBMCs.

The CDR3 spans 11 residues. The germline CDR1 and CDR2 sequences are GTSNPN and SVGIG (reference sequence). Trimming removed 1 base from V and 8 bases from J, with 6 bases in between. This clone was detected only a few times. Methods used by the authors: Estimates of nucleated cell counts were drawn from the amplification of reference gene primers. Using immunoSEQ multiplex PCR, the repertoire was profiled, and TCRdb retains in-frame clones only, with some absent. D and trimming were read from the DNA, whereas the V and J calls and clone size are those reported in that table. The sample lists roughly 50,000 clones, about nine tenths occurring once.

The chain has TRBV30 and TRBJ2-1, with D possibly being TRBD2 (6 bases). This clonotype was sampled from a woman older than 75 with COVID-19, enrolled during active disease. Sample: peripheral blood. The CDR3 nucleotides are TGTGCCTGGAGTGGCGGGGATGAGCAGTTCTTC. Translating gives CAWSGGDEQFF.